This T cell receptor (beta chain) derives from a study of technical replicates of blood from a handful of donors. This CDR3 has 16 amino acids. The V gene end was trimmed by 4 bases and the J gene end by 10 bases; junction bases not matched to a gene: 15. Germline V gives CDR1 SGHRS, CDR2 YFSETQ. Method: immunoSEQ multiplex PCR; TCRdb's copy keeps in-frame clones and lacks some. The sample includes approximately 95,000 clones, approximately 95% of them seen just once. V usage is TRBV5-1 and J usage is TRBJ2-1; 9 positions agree with TRBD1. The sequence was collected from a human donor in good health. Sequencing input: T cells isolated from PBMCs. CDR3 amino acids: CASSPYPRDRVWEQFF. The CDR3 DNA is TGCGCCAGCAGCCCCTACCCCCGGGACAGGGTTTGGGAGCAGTTCTTC.